The rows below give T cell receptor beta chains drawn from one sample of a study of technical replicates of blood from four donors. Method: immunoSEQ multiplex PCR; TCRdb's copy keeps in-frame clones and lacks some. This table holds over 70,000 clones, 90% to 98% found once. The sample comprised T cells isolated from PBMCs. The receptor source for this set is a human donor in good health. Both conserved end residues are part of each CDR3. The D gene is left open where the match is weak. Rows give clone size only sometimes, using once, few, many, or a class for an expanded clone.

D	J	V	size	CDR3	DNA
-	TRBJ2-7	TRBV5-4	-	CASSGGTYEQYF	TGTGCCAGCAGCGGGGGGACCTACGAGCAGTACTTC
-	TRBJ1-1	TRBV5-1	-	CASSLVWGGRGVRDTEAFF	TGCGCCAGCAGCTTGGTCTGGGGGGGGCGCGGTGTGAGGGACACTGAAGCTTTCTTT
-	TRBJ1-1	TRBV7-9	-	CASSSGSVVTEAFF	TGTGCCAGCAGTTCAGGGTCGGTGGTCACTGAAGCTTTCTTT
-	TRBJ2-7	TRBV5-4	-	CASSLAGVNEQYF	TGTGCCAGCAGCTTGGCAGGGGTTAACGAGCAGTACTTC
-	TRBJ2-5	TRBV27	-	CASSGGVTQYF	TGTGCCAGTTCGGGTGGTGTGACCCAGTACTTC
-	TRBJ1-1	TRBV5-1	once	CASSLAENTEAFF	TGCGCCAGCAGCTTGGCAGAGAACACTGAAGCTTTCTTT
-	TRBJ1-4	TRBV5-8	-	CASSLADILATNEKLFF	TGTGCCAGCAGCTTGGCCGACATACTTGCAACTAATGAAAAACTGTTTTTT
TRBD1	TRBJ2-1	TRBV5-4	-	CASSIGQGANEQFF	TGTGCCAGCAGCATCGGACAGGGGGCCAATGAGCAGTTCTTC
-	TRBJ1-1	TRBV21-1	-	CASSKSVWGRGAYTEAFF	-
TRBD1	TRBJ2-2	TRBV27	-	CASSFQRWTGVLETGELFF	TGTGCCAGCAGCTTCCAGAGATGGACAGGGGTACTTGAGACCGGGGAGCTGTTTTTT
-	TRBJ2-7	TRBV5-1	-	CASRSGPYEQYF	TGCGCCAGCAGGAGCGGTCCTTACGAGCAGTACTTC
-	TRBJ1-1	TRBV28	-	CASSQSSGYTEAFF	TGTGCCAGCAGCCAGTCTTCAGGCTACACTGAAGCTTTCTTT
-	TRBJ2-3	TRBV11-3	-	CASSPGRRDSTDTQYF	TGTGCCAGCAGTCCGGGGAGAAGAGACAGCACAGATACGCAGTATTTT
-	TRBJ1-2	TRBV28	once	CASSLLPGTANYGYTF	TGTGCCAGCAGTTTATTGCCAGGAACAGCTAACTATGGCTACACCTTC
TRBD1	TRBJ1-2	TRBV6-5	-	CASRPRGWPGYTF	TGTGCCAGCAGGCCCAGGGGGTGGCCTGGCTACACCTTC
TRBD1	TRBJ2-1	TRBV18	-	CASSPAGQVDNEQFF	TGTGCCAGCTCACCGGCGGGACAGGTAGACAATGAGCAGTTCTTC
-	TRBJ1-4	TRBV2	-	CASSEAPRGGNEKLFF	TGTGCCAGCAGTGAAGCACCTCGGGGGGGAAATGAAAAACTGTTTTTT
-	TRBJ2-7	TRBV21-1	-	CASSEQGLREQYF	TGTGCCAGCAGCGAACAGGGCTTACGCGAGCAGTACTTC
-	TRBJ2-7	TRBV19	-	CASSIDPAEHTYEQYF	TGTGCCAGTAGTATAGATCCGGCGGAGCACACCTACGAGCAGTACTTC
TRBD2	TRBJ2-1	TRBV4-1	-	CASSQEVASGSYEQFF	TGCGCCAGCAGCCAAGAGGTGGCTAGCGGGAGCTATGAGCAGTTCTTC
-	TRBJ2-2	TRBV7-3	-	CASSLGGPNTGELFF	TGTGCCAGCAGCTTAGGCGGGCCAAACACCGGGGAGCTGTTTTTT
TRBD1	TRBJ1-1	TRBV5-1	-	CASSVGDSQVSFF	TGCGCCAGCAGCGTCGGGGACAGTCAGGTTAGTTTCTTT
-	TRBJ2-3	TRBV4-1	once	CASSQEGTGVPSTDTQYF	TGCGCCAGCAGCCAAGAAGGTACGGGGGTCCCAAGCACAGATACGCAGTATTTT
-	TRBJ2-6	TRBV5-5	-	CASSFGQSGANVLTF	TGTGCCAGCAGCTTCGGACAGTCCGGCGCCAACGTCCTGACTTTC
TRBD1	TRBJ2-1	TRBV7-9	once	CASSLPRDRSNNEQFF	TGTGCCAGCAGCTTGCCCCGGGACAGGTCTAACAATGAGCAGTTCTTC
TRBD1	TRBJ1-6	TRBV30	-	CAWSFTKGQGAYSPLHF	TGTGCCTGGAGTTTCACCAAAGGACAGGGGGCGTATTCACCCCTCCACTTT
-	TRBJ1-2	TRBV5-4	-	CASSHDRVHYGYTF	TGTGCCAGCAGCCACGATCGAGTCCACTATGGCTACACCTTC
TRBD1	TRBJ2-4	TRBV28	-	CASSLRASRGQAKNIQYF	TGTGCCAGCAGCCTCCGGGCCTCAAGGGGGCAAGCCAAAAACATTCAGTACTTC
-	TRBJ1-5	TRBV27	-	CASSLLGSNQPQHF	TGTGCCAGCAGTTTATTGGGCAGCAATCAGCCCCAGCATTTT
TRBD2	TRBJ2-5	TRBV5-1	-	CASSKGTSKETQYF	TGCGCCAGCAGCAAAGGGACTAGCAAAGAGACCCAGTACTTC
TRBD1	TRBJ1-2	TRBV30	-	CASYTIGQAYTF	TGTGCCTCCTACACTATCGGACAGGCCTACACCTTC
TRBD2	TRBJ2-5	TRBV19	-	CASSLGLAGRHETQYF	TGTGCCAGTAGTCTCGGACTAGCGGGAAGGCACGAGACCCAGTACTTC
-	TRBJ2-5	TRBV11-2	-	CASSSPTQETQYF	TGTGCCAGCAGCTCCCCTACCCAAGAGACCCAGTACTTC
TRBD1	TRBJ2-3	TRBV7-8	-	CASSPDRGLPDTQYF	TGTGCCAGCAGCCCGGACAGGGGGCTTCCAGATACGCAGTATTTT
-	TRBJ1-1	TRBV5-1	-	CASSLGNQGINEAFF	TGCGCCAGCAGCTTGGGAAACCAGGGAATAAACGAAGCTTTCTTT
TRBD2	TRBJ2-7	TRBV15	-	CATSRGLAESYEQYF	TGTGCCACCAGCAGAGGACTAGCGGAGTCCTACGAGCAGTACTTC
-	TRBJ2-1	TRBV19	-	CASSIDGPISSYNEQFF	TGTGCCAGTAGTATAGATGGGCCCATTAGCTCCTACAATGAGCAGTTCTTC
TRBD2	TRBJ2-1	TRBV6-1	-	CASSEDAGGYNEQFF	TGTGCCAGCAGTGAAGATGCGGGAGGATACAATGAGCAGTTCTTC
-	TRBJ1-1	TRBV19	once	CASSIVGGNTEAFF	TGTGCCAGTAGTATAGTGGGGGGGAACACTGAAGCTTTCTTT
TRBD2	TRBJ2-5	TRBV11-3	-	CASSKLAGGRQETQYF	TGTGCCAGCAGCAAACTAGCGGGGGGGCGGCAAGAGACCCAGTACTTC
-	TRBJ1-3	TRBV7-9	-	CASIVGGSGNTIYF	TGTGCCAGCATCGTCGGAGGGTCTGGAAACACCATATATTTT
-	TRBJ1-5	TRBV6-5	-	CASSYGGGSNQPQHF	TGTGCCAGCAGTTACGGTGGGGGGAGCAATCAGCCCCAGCATTTT
TRBD2	TRBJ2-2	TRBV10-3	-	CAIMIGTSGGNTGELFF	TGTGCCATCATGATCGGGACTAGCGGAGGGAACACCGGGGAGCTGTTTTTT
TRBD1	TRBJ1-1	TRBV2	-	CASSEYITGESTEAFF	TGTGCCAGCAGTGAATACATCACAGGGGAGTCCACTGAAGCTTTCTTT
TRBD1	TRBJ2-7	TRBV2	-	CASSGGQVPYEQYF	TGTGCCAGCAGTGGGGGACAGGTACCCTACGAGCAGTACTTC
TRBD1	TRBJ2-7	TRBV4-1	-	CASSQDTARGSYEQYF	TGCGCCAGCAGCCAAGATACGGCCAGGGGGTCTTATGAGCAGTACTTC
TRBD1	TRBJ2-1	TRBV28	-	CASSLSLQGAGSYNEQFF	TGTGCCAGCAGTTTATCCCTACAGGGGGCGGGCTCCTACAATGAGCAGTTCTTC
-	TRBJ2-7	TRBV7-6	-	CASSLTPYEQYF	TGTGCCAGCAGCTTAACTCCTTATGAGCAGTACTTC
TRBD2	TRBJ2-3	TRBV4-2	-	CASSLPLGLAADTQYF	TGTGCCAGCAGCCTCCCGTTGGGACTAGCGGCAGATACGCAGTATTTT
TRBD2	TRBJ2-2	TRBV10-1	-	CASSTASGSIGPINTGELFF	TGCGCCAGCAGTACGGCTAGCGGGAGTATTGGCCCCATTAACACCGGGGAGCTGTTTTTT
-	TRBJ1-6	TRBV5-5	-	CASSGGRGDSPLHF	TGTGCCAGCAGCGGGGGGAGGGGAGATTCACCCCTCCACTTT
-	TRBJ1-4	TRBV18	-	CASSPSSANLNEKLFF	TGTGCCAGCTCACCTTCGAGTGCGAACCTTAATGAAAAACTGTTTTTT
-	TRBJ2-7	TRBV6-5	-	CASSPGFSYEQYF	TGTGCCAGCAGCCCGGGGTTCTCCTACGAGCAGTACTTC
-	TRBJ1-1	TRBV6-1	-	CASIQTVNTEAFF	TGTGCCAGCATTCAGACAGTGAACACTGAAGCTTTCTTT
-	TRBJ2-6	TRBV11-2	-	CASSRGSGANVLTF	TGTGCCAGCAGCCGGGGGTCTGGGGCCAACGTCCTGACTTTC